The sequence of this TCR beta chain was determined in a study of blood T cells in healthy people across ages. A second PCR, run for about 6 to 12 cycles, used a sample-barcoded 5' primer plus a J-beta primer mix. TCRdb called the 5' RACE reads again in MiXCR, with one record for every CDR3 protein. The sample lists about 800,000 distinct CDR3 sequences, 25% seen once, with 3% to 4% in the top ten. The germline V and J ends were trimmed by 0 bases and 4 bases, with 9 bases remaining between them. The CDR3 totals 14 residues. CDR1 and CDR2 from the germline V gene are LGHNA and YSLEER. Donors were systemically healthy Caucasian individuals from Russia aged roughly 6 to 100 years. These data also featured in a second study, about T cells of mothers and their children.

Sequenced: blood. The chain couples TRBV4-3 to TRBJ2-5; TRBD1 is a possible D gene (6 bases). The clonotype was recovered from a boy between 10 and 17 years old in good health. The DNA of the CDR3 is TGCGCCAGCAGCCAAGATACCAGGGGAGAGACCCAGTACTTC. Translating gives CASSQDTRGETQYF.